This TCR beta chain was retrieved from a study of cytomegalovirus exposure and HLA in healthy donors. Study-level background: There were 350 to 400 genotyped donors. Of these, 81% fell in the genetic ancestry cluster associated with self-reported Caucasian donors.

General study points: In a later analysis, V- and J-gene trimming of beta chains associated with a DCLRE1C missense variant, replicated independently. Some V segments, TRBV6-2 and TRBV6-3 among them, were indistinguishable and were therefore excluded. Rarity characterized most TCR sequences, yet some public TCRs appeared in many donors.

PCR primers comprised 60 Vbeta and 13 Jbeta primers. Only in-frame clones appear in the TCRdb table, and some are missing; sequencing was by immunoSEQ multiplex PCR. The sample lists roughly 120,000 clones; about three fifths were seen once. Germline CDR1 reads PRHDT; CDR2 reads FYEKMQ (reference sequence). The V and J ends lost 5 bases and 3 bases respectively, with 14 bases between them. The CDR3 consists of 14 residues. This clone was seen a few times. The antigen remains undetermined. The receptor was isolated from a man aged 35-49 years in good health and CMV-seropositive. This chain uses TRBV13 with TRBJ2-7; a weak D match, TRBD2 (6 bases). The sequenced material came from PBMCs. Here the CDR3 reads CASSPSGVDYEQYF. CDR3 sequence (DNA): TGTGCCAGCAGCCCCTCGGGGGTGGACTACGAGCAGTACTTC.